This record covers a single TCR beta chain. The sample belongs to a study of T cell changes during pregnancy in multiple sclerosis. Produced via immunoSEQ multiplex PCR; TCRdb's table is partial and in-frame only. The table includes fewer than 90,000 clones, about 93% detected once. The CDR3 runs to 14 residues. V lost 6 bases to trimming and J lost 3 bases; unmatched junction nucleotides: 5. The germline V gene encodes CDR1 MNHEY and CDR2 SMNVEV (reference sequence). The sequencing used peripheral blood, collected in the third trimester of pregnancy. The origin of this receptor is a female donor in good health, enrolled as a control in a pregnancy study. The chain recombines TRBV27 with TRBJ2-1; 7 bases are a match to TRBD2. DNA of the CDR3: TGTGCCAGCAGCCCTGGGGACTACTACAATGAGCAGTTCTTC. It is translated as CASSPGDYYNEQFF.